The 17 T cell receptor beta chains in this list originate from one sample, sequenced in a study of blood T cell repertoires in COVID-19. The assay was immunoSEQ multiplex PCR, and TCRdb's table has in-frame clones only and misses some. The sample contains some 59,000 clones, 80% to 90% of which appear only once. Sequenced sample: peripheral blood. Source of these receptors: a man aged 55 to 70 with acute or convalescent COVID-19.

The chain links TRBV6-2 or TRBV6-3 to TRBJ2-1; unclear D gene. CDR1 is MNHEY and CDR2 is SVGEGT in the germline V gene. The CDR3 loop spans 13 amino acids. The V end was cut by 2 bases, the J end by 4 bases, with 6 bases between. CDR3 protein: CASSYVVYNEQFF. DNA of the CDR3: TGTGCCAGCAGTTACGTAGTATACAATGAGCAGTTCTTC.

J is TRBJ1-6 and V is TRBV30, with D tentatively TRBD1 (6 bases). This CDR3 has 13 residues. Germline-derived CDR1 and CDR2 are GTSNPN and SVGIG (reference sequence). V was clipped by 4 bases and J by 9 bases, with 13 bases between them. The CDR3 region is CAWKQGSTSPLHF. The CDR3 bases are TGTGCCTGGAAACAGGGTTCGACTTCACCCCTCCACTTT.

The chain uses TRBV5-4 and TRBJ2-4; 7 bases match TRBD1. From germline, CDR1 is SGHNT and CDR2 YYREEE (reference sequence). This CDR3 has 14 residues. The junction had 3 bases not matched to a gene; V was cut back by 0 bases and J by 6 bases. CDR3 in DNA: TGTGCCAGCAGCTTGGCGCAGGGGGTAAACATTCAGTACTTC. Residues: CASSLAQGVNIQYF.

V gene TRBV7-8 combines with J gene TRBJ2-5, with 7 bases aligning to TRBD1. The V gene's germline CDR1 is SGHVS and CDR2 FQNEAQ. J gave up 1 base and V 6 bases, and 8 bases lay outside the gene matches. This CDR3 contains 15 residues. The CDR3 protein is CASSTRGQTQETQYF. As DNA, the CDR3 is TGTGCCAGCAGTACCCGGGGACAGACCCAAGAGACCCAGTACTTC.

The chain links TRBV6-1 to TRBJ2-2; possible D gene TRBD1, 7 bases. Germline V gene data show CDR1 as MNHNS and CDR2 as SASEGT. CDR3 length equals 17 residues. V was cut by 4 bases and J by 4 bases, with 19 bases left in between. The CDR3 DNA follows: TGTGCCAGCAGTGGGGCGCAGGGGGAGGTACCCACCGGGGAGCTGTTTTTT. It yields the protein CASSGAQGEVPTGELFF.

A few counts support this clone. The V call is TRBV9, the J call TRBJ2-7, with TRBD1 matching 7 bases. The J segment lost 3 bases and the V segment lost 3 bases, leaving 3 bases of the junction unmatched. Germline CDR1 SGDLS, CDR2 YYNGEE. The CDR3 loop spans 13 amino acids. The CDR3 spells CASSEGALYEQYF. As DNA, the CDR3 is TGTGCCAGCAGCGAGGGGGCCCTCTACGAGCAGTACTTC.

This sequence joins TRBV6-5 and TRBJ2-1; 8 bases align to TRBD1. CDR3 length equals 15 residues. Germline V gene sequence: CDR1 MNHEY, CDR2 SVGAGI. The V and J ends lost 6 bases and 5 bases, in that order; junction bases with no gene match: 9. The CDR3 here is CASRWTGFTNNEQFF. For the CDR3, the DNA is TGTGCCAGCAGATGGACAGGGTTCACAAACAATGAGCAGTTCTTC.

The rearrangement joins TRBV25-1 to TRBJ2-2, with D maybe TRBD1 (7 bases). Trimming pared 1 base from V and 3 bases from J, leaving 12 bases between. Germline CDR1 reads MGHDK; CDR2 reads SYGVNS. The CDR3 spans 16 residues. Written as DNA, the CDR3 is TGTGCCAGCAGTGAATTCAGGGGGGACGACACCGGGGAGCTGTTTTTT. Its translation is CASSEFRGDDTGELFF.

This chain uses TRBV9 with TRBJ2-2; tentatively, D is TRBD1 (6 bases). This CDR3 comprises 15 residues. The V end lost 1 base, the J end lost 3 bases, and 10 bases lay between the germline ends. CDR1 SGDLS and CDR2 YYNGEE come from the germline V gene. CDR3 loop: CASSVQGPHTGELFF. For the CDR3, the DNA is TGTGCCAGCAGCGTACAGGGGCCACACACCGGGGAGCTGTTTTTT.

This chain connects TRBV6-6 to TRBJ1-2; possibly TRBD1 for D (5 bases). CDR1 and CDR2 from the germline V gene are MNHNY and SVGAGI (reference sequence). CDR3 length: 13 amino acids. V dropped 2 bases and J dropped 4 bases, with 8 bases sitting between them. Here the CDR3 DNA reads TGTGCCAGCAGTTACCGGACATTCTATGGCTACACCTTC. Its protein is CASSYRTFYGYTF.

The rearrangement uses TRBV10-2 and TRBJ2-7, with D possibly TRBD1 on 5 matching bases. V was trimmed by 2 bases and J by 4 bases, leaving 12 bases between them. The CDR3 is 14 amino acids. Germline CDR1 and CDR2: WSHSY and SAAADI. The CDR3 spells CASSETGPLYEQYF. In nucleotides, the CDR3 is TGCGCCAGCAGTGAGACAGGCCCCTTATACGAGCAGTACTTC.

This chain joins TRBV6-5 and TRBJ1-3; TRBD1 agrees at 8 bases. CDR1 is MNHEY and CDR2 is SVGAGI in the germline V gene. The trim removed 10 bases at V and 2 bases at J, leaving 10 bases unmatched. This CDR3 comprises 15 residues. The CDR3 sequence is CATDTRTGTGNTIYF. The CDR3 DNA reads TGTGCCACCGACACACGGACAGGGACTGGAAACACCATATATTTT.

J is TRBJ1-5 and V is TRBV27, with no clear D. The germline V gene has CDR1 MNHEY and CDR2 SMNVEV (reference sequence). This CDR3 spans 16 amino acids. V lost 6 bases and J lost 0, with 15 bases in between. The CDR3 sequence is CASRQSFHYSNQPQHF. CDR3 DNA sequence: TGTGCCAGCAGACAATCCTTCCATTATAGCAATCAGCCCCAGCATTTT.

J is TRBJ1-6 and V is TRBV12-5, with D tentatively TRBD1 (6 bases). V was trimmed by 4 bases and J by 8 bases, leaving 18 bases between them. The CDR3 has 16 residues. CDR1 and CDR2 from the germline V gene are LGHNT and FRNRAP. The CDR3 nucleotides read TGTGCTAGTGGTTCCTCCGGGACAAAGAAGTATTCACCCCTCCACTTT. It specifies CASGSSGTKKYSPLHF. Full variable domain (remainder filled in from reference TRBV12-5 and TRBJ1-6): DARVTQTPRHKVTEMGQEVTMRCQPILGHNTVFWYRQTMMQGLELLAYFRNRAPLDDSGMPKDRFSAEMPDATLATLKIQPSEPRDSAVYFCASGSSGTKKYSPLHFGNGTRLTVT.

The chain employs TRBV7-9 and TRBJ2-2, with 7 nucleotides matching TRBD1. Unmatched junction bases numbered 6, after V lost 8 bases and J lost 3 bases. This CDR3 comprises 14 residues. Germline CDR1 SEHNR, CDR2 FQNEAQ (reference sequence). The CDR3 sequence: CASVGGSYTGELFF. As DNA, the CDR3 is TGTGCCAGCGTAGGGGGCAGCTACACCGGGGAGCTGTTTTTT.

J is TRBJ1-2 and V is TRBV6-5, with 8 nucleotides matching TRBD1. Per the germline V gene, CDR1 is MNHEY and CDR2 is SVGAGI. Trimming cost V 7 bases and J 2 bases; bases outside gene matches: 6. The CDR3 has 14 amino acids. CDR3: CASIKDRANYGYTF. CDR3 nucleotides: TGTGCCAGCATTAAGGACAGGGCCAACTATGGCTACACCTTC.

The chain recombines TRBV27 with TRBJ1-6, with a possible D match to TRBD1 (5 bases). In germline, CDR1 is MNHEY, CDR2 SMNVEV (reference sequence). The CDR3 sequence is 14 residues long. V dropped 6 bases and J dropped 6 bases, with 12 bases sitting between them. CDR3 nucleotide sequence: TGTGCCAGCAGCTCTTACAGGACTAATTCACCCCTCCACTTT. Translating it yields CASSSYRTNSPLHF.